A selection of T cell receptor beta chains follows, all from one sample in a study of OX40 agonist ivuxolimab in advanced cancers. Profiled with immunoSEQ multiplex PCR; TCRdb holds only in-frame clones, not every one. The data show about 30,000 clones, with approximately 85% seen just once and roughly a fifth held by the top ten. The source was CD4+ or CD8+ T cells sorted from blood, collected in a trial of the OX40 agonist ivuxolimab. The receptors here all came from an adult with an advanced solid tumor such as melanoma, head and neck, liver or kidney cancer. CDR3s include the opening cysteine and the closing phenylalanine or tryptophan. The order of the fields is J gene, V gene, clone size, D gene, CDR3 DNA, CDR3 protein. A D gene is named only where the DNA matches it firmly. Rows give clone size only sometimes, using once, few, many, or a class for an expanded clone.

>TRBJ2-4|TRBV25-1|NA|NA
TGTGCCAGCAGTGATGGGTTAGCCAAAAACATTCAGTACTTC
CASSDGLAKNIQYF
>TRBJ1-2|TRBV5-6|NA|NA
TGTGCCAGCAGCCTCGGGGGGACGGATGGCTACACCTTC
CASSLGGTDGYTF
>TRBJ2-7|TRBV27|NA|NA
TGTGCCAGCCGCGGGACCTACGAGCAGTACTTC
CASRGTYEQYF
>TRBJ1-2|TRBV5-8|NA|TRBD1
TGTGCCAGCAGCTCCCTAGACAGGGAGGATGGCTACACCTTC
CASSSLDREDGYTF
>TRBJ2-4|TRBV11-1|NA|NA
TGTGCCAGCAGCCCTACGGGCTTAGCCAAAAACATTCAGTACTTC
CASSPTGLAKNIQYF
>TRBJ2-3|TRBV11-2|NA|NA
TGTGCCAGCAGCCCTAACACAGATACGCAGTATTTT
CASSPNTDTQYF
>TRBJ2-7|TRBV7-9|NA|TRBD1
TGTGCCAGCAGCTTATTTAGCGGACAGGGGGACGAGCAGTACTTC
CASSLFSGQGDEQYF
>TRBJ2-5|TRBV28|few|NA
TGTGCCAGCAGTACCCCCGGGAAAGCCGGAGAGACCCAGTACTTC
CASSTPGKAGETQYF
>TRBJ1-1|TRBV30|NA|TRBD1
TGTGCCTGCAGGGGGTTGAACACTGAAGCTTTCTTT
CACRGLNTEAFF
>TRBJ1-2|TRBV7-8|NA|TRBD1
TGTGCCAGCAGCTTAGGGACAGGTTTTGTTGGCTACACCTTC
CASSLGTGFVGYTF
>TRBJ1-6|TRBV27|NA|NA
TGTGCCAGCAGTTTTCACGAAGATTCACCCCTCCACTTT
CASSFHEDSPLHF
>TRBJ2-7|TRBV27|NA|NA
TGTGCCAGCAGTTTACGGTCAATTACTTACGAGCAGTACTTC
CASSLRSITYEQYF
>TRBJ2-3|TRBV4-2|NA|NA
TGTGCCAGCAGCCAAGCAGGCCTTTGGGATACGCAGTATTTT
CASSQAGLWDTQYF
>TRBJ2-7|TRBV27|NA|NA
TGTGCCAGCAGTTTACGAGGGGTGGGCTACGAGCAGTACTTC
CASSLRGVGYEQYF
>TRBJ2-2|TRBV28|NA|TRBD2
TGTGCCAGCAGTTTTCCTAGCGGGAGAGTCACCGGGGAGCTGTTTTTT
CASSFPSGRVTGELFF
>TRBJ2-1|TRBV30|NA|TRBD2
TGTGCCTGGAGTCCGGGACTAGCGGCCTCCTACAATGAGCAGTTCTTC
CAWSPGLAASYNEQFF
>TRBJ2-3|TRBV9|NA|NA
TGTGCCAGCAGCGTAGAGAATAGGGTTACAGATACGCAGTATTTT
CASSVENRVTDTQYF
>TRBJ1-2|TRBV2|NA|TRBD1
TGTGCCAGCGCGTCCCCCGGACAGGGGGCTTATGGCTACACCTTC
CASASPGQGAYGYTF
>TRBJ2-1|TRBV5-1|once|NA
TGCGCCAGCAGCTTGGCCGGGGAGTTCCATGAGCAGTTCTTC
CASSLAGEFHEQFF
>TRBJ2-7|TRBV5-4|NA|TRBD2
TGTGCCAGCAGTCCCTGGGGCCCCTCCGGGACTAGCGTATACGAGCAGTACTTC
CASSPWGPSGTSVYEQYF
>TRBJ2-7|TRBV2|NA|NA
TGTGCCAGCAGTGAAGCAGGAGGGACAGAGAGATCTTTCGAGCAGTACTTC
CASSEAGGTERSFEQYF
>TRBJ2-2|TRBV7-8|NA|NA
TGTGCCAGCAGCTTAGTTGGGCAGGGGAGTGTCGGGGAGCTGTTTTTT
CASSLVGQGSVGELFF
>TRBJ1-5|TRBV5-4|NA|TRBD1
TGTGCCAGCAGTTCCTTGACAGGGTTTAGCAATCAGCCCCAGCATTTT
CASSSLTGFSNQPQHF
>TRBJ2-3|TRBV10-2|NA|NA
TGCGCCAGCAGTGAAGTGACCTTGGCAGATACGCAGTATTTT
CASSEVTLADTQYF
>TRBJ2-7|TRBV7-9|NA|TRBD2
TGTGCCAGCAGCTTTGGGACTAGCGGGAGGAACGAGCAGTACTTC
CASSFGTSGRNEQYF